The present TCR beta chain was sequenced within a study of blood T cells in healthy people across ages. Broader study findings: From one million sequenced T cells, diversity estimates were lower bounds.

Germline lookup yields CDR1 SGHTA and CDR2 FQGNSA. Trimming took 4 bases from V and 2 from J; bases not matched to a gene: 4. The CDR3 extends over 15 amino acids. Primers used in a second PCR of roughly 7 to 12 cycles were a sample-barcoded 5' primer and a J-beta primer mix. A single record per CDR3 protein comes from TCRdb applying MiXCR to the 5' RACE reads. The table records hundreds of thousands of distinct CDR3 sequences, approximately 31% of them present only once. This clonotype came up many times. Its cognate antigen is unknown. Per sample, extraction of total RNA gave at least 5 micrograms in every case.

The sample was blood. J is TRBJ1-2 and V is TRBV7-2; TRBD1 matches at 10 bases. The receptor comes from an elderly woman in good health. CDR3: CASSYDRGRNYGYTF. DNA of the CDR3: TGTGCCAGCAGCTACGACAGGGGGCGCAACTATGGCTACACCTTC.